Shown below are 3 T cell receptor beta chains from a single sample sequenced in a study of beta chain features in type 1 diabetes. Sequenced material consisted of expressed TCRB transcripts (all of the isolated RNA was reverse transcribed). Sequencing was performed with immunoSEQ multiplex PCR; in TCRdb, only in-frame clones are kept and a portion is missing. The sample includes roughly 140,000 clones, around 10% of them seen just once. Sequencing was done on a sample of central memory CD4+ T cells from blood. The receptors shown here come from a man aged 18 to 30 in good health.

J is TRBJ2-3 and V is TRBV5-1; D gene unclear. The CDR3 is 16 amino acids. In germline, CDR1 is SGHRS, CDR2 YFSETQ. Trimming removed 4 bases from V and 1 base from J, with 16 bases in between. The CDR3 sequence is CASSPHTSIRTDTQYF. DNA for the CDR3: TGCGCCAGCAGCCCACATACCTCCATCCGCACAGATACGCAGTATTTT.

Many counts were recorded for this clone. This specimen includes other DNA sequences encoding the same CDR3. V and J are TRBV15 and TRBJ2-1; 9 bases fit TRBD2. V shed 0 bases and J 7 bases; nucleotides not matched to a gene: 7. Germline CDR1 and CDR2: LNHNV and YYDKDF (reference sequence). CDR3 length: 16 amino acids. CDR3 coding DNA: TGTGCCACCAGCAGAGATCCGGGTAGCGGGAGTAATGAGCAGTTCTTC. It encodes CATSRDPGSGSNEQFF.

The gene calls are TRBV10-3 and TRBJ1-1, with a tentative D call TRBD1 (6 bases). The CDR3 is 17 amino acids. Germline V gene data show CDR1 as ENHRY and CDR2 as SYGVKD. V dropped 6 bases and J dropped 1 base, with 21 bases sitting between them. The CDR3 sequence: CAIRPRGDKAPNTEAFF. The CDR3 DNA reads TGTGCCATCAGGCCAAGAGGGGACAAGGCCCCGAACACTGAAGCTTTCTTT.